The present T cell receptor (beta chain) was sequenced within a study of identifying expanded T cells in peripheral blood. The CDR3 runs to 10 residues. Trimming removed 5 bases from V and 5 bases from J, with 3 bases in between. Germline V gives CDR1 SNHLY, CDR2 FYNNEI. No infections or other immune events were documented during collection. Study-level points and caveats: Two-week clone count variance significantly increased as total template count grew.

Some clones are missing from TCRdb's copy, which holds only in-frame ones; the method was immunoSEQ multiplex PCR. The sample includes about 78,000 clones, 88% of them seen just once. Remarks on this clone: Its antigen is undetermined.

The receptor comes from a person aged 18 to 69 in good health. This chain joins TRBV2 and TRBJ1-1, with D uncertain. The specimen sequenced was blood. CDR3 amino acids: CASSYTEAFF. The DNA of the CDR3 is TGTGCCAGCAGTTATACTGAAGCTTTCTTT.